The entry below describes one TCR beta chain. No antigen is known for it. The sample belongs to a study of shared clonotypes between healthy human individuals. Study-level results: Rarefaction curves obtained for sorted subsets showed sequencing incomplete despite large depth. Across a handful of donors, naive CD4 shared roughly 5%, naive CD8 over 3%, memory CD4 about 2.5%, memory CD8 about 0.4%.

Assay used: immunoSEQ multiplex PCR; TCRdb lists only in-frame clones, some missing. The repertoire consists of more than 2 million clones, with over 85% occurring once and the leading ten covering 0.13%. The CDR3 consists of 19 residues. Germline V gene data show CDR1 as SGHAT and CDR2 as FQNNGV. V lost 0 bases, J lost 7 bases, and 17 bases stayed unmatched. Those who donated were healthy HIV-negative adults, with no recent acute infections or vaccinations reported. The TCR comes from a man aged 18 to 35 in good health. The rearrangement links TRBV11-2 to TRBJ2-2; 7 bases map to TRBD2. The sequenced sample consisted of naive CD4+ T cells sorted from blood. This sample's subset: CD45RA+ positively selected. CDR3 loop: CASSLDLGVGGRRIGELFF. For the CDR3, the DNA is TGTGCCAGCAGCTTAGATCTTGGGGTAGGCGGGAGAAGAATCGGGGAGCTGTTTTTT.